This TCR beta chain was identified during a study of blood T cell repertoires in COVID-19. As for the study in general: Samples taken during acute and convalescent COVID-19 were collected in the United States, Italy and Spain. Sources were T cells, B-cell-depleted T cells, or PBMCs; the material itself was cDNA or gDNA.

In the original analysis: Reference gene primer amplification in the assay estimated nucleated cell counts. Using immunoSEQ multiplex PCR, the repertoire was profiled, and TCRdb retains in-frame clones only, with some absent. The V and J calls and clone size are taken from that table; D and trimming were inferred from the DNA. The table has 70,000 to 85,000 clones, about four fifths seen once. As to this clone: The junction and the germline gene differ at one end; a read error may be behind it.

Germline assignment: CDR1 SGHDT and CDR2 YYEEEE. The CDR3 length is 16 residues. Sequencing used peripheral blood. This TCR derives from a human donor in a cohort sampled during active COVID-19. V and J are TRBV5-6 and TRBJ2-7, with 9 bases fitting TRBD1. The CDR3 DNA follows: TGTGCCAGCAGCCTCGACGGCCTTACAGGGGGCCTCCCCCGAACCTTC. Its protein product is CASSLDGLTGGLPRTF.